This is a list of T cell receptor beta chains from one sample in a study of T cell repertoires in cytomegalovirus infection. Each CDR3 protein gets one entry after TCRdb re-called the reads with MiXCR. The sample includes 480,000 or so distinct CDR3 sequences, over 9% of them seen just once. The specimen was PBMCs. The receptors here all came from a human donor in good health (CMV status not recorded). Some clones in this sample may be carry-over from other donors' samples. CDR3s include the opening cysteine and the closing phenylalanine or tryptophan. A D gene is named only where the DNA matches it firmly. Clone sizes are given selectively: once, few, many, or a class where the clone is expanded.

size	D	V	J	CDR3	DNA
few	.	TRBV2	TRBJ1-6	CASNFEGRNSPLHF	TGTGCCAGCAATTTTGAAGGGCGGAATTCACCCCTCCACTTT
many	TRBD1	TRBV28	TRBJ2-7	CASRSGGYEQYF	TGTGCCAGCAGGTCAGGGGGCTACGAGCAGTACTTC
many	.	TRBV20-1	TRBJ1-3	CSSTAIGNTIYF	TGCAGCTCGACAGCTATTGGAAACACCATATATTTT
.	.	TRBV20-1	TRBJ1-4	CSASRVATNEKLFF	TGCAGTGCTTCAAGGGTTGCAACTAATGAAAAACTGTTTTTT
many	TRBD2	TRBV28	TRBJ2-1	CASSRRGGPDNEQFF	TGTGCCAGCAGTCGCCGGGGGGGCCCTGACAATGAGCAGTTCTTC
many	TRBD1	TRBV14	TRBJ2-4	CASSVRTGERGKNIQYF	TGTGCCAGCAGCGTACGGACAGGGGAAAGGGGCAAAAACATTCAGTACTTC
many	TRBD1	TRBV19	TRBJ2-5	CASSIRGQGDETQYF	TGTGCCAGTAGTATTAGGGGACAGGGGGACGAGACCCAGTACTTC
many	TRBD2	TRBV7-3	TRBJ2-2	CASSLTPSGVTGELFF	TGTGCCAGCAGCTTAACCCCTAGCGGGGTCACCGGGGAGCTGTTTTTT
many	.	TRBV7-8	TRBJ2-1	CASSSRSGGINEQFF	TGTGCCAGCAGCTCCCGGAGTGGGGGGATCAATGAGCAGTTCTTC
many	.	TRBV28	TRBJ1-5	CASSLSGRLDQPQHF	TGTGCCAGCAGTTTATCTGGACGGCTAGATCAGCCCCAGCATTTT
.	TRBD2	TRBV28	TRBJ2-7	CASSPWLAGGTFTAQYF	TGTGCCAGCAGTCCCTGGCTAGCGGGAGGTACCTTTACGGCGCAGTACTTC
many	TRBD2	TRBV18	TRBJ2-1	CASSEGTSGNEQFF	TGTGCCAGCTCAGAGGGGACTAGCGGGAATGAGCAGTTCTTC
.	.	TRBV27	TRBJ2-7	CASSREGLDEQYF	TGTGCCAGTTCGAGAGAGGGTCTGGACGAGCAGTACTTC
few	.	TRBV25-1	TRBJ2-3	CASTADTDTQYF	TGTGCCAGCACAGCCGACACAGATACGCAGTATTTT
few	.	TRBV7-9	TRBJ1-2	CAVRGYGYTF	TGTGCTGTACGGGGCTATGGCTACACCTTC
many	TRBD1	TRBV10-3	TRBJ2-3	CATAGTGFGTDTQYF	TGTGCCACTGCCGGGACAGGGTTTGGCACAGATACGCAGTATTTT
many	.	TRBV24-1	TRBJ2-2	CATSDLAGAGTTGELFF	TGTGCCACCAGTGATTTGGCAGGGGCAGGGACCACCGGGGAGCTGTTTTTT
few	.	TRBV12-3/TRBV12-4	TRBJ1-4	CASSYIFGAGEKLFF	TGTGCCAGCAGTTATATTTTCGGCGCCGGTGAAAAACTGTTTTTT
many	.	TRBV6-1	TRBJ2-1	CASSEMWADSYNEQFF	TGTGCCAGCAGTGAAATGTGGGCGGATTCCTACAATGAGCAGTTCTTC
many	.	TRBV4-1	TRBJ1-1	CASSTRQENTEAFF	TGCGCCAGCAGCACAAGACAGGAGAACACTGAAGCTTTCTTT
.	TRBD2	TRBV19	TRBJ2-1	CASTVSGRATNEQFF	TGTGCCAGTACCGTAAGCGGGAGGGCTACCAATGAGCAGTTCTTC
many	.	TRBV3-1	TRBJ2-3	CASSLQGKAGASTDTQYF	TGTGCCAGCAGCCTTCAAGGAAAGGCAGGGGCTAGCACAGATACGCAGTATTTT
many	TRBD1	TRBV12-3/TRBV12-4	TRBJ1-1	CASSFQGARWTEAFF	TGTGCCAGCAGTTTTCAGGGGGCGCGATGGACTGAAGCTTTCTTT
many	TRBD1	TRBV15	TRBJ1-5	CATSSRRGQGNQPQHF	TGTGCCACCAGCAGCCGCAGGGGGCAAGGCAATCAGCCCCAGCATTTT
many	.	TRBV2	TRBJ1-1	CASSFDEGTEAFF	TGTGCCAGCAGCTTCGACGAAGGCACTGAAGCTTTCTTT
few	TRBD1	TRBV3-1	TRBJ2-7	CASSQDLRSGGTYEQYF	TGTGCCAGCAGCCAAGATCTCCGATCAGGGGGCACCTACGAGCAGTACTTC
many	TRBD1	TRBV29-1	TRBJ1-2	CSVEKQGAGGYTF	TGCAGCGTGGAGAAACAGGGGGCCGGTGGCTACACCTTC
many	.	TRBV10-3	TRBJ2-6	CAISESGGSGANVLTF	TGTGCCATCAGTGAGTCGGGTGGCTCTGGGGCCAACGTCCTGACTTTC
.	.	TRBV20-1	TRBJ2-1	CSASFLGEQFF	TGCAGTGCTTCGTTCTTGGGGGAGCAGTTCTTC
few	.	TRBV9	TRBJ1-1	CASSPDPYGAEAFF	TGTGCCAGCAGCCCCGACCCGTATGGCGCTGAAGCTTTCTTT
.	.	TRBV5-6	TRBJ2-1	CASKLYNEQFF	TGTGCCAGCAAACTATACAATGAGCAGTTCTTC
.	TRBD1	TRBV2	TRBJ2-3	CASGRDRRLTDTQYF	TGTGCCAGCGGACGGGACAGGCGACTCACAGATACGCAGTATTTT
many	TRBD2	TRBV3-1	TRBJ2-5	CASSLPEGGRAGQETQYF	TGTGCCAGCAGCCTCCCCGAGGGCGGGAGGGCAGGACAAGAGACCCAGTACTTC
few	TRBD1	TRBV20-1	TRBJ1-1	CSAFKGAMNTEAFF	TGCAGTGCCTTTAAGGGGGCTATGAACACTGAAGCTTTCTTT
.	TRBD2	TRBV3-1	TRBJ2-1	CASSQDRDSRNGSGSLNEQFF	TGTGCCAGCAGCCAGGATCGGGACAGCCGCAATGGTAGCGGGAGCCTCAATGAGCAGTTCTTC
many	.	TRBV20-1	TRBJ2-3	CSARRGYGGFESQYF	TGCAGTGCTAGAAGGGGGTATGGGGGGTTCGAATCGCAGTATTTT
few	.	TRBV4-2	TRBJ2-5	CASSQAAGQQETQYF	TGTGCCAGCAGCCAAGCAGCCGGACAGCAAGAGACCCAGTACTTC
.	TRBD1	TRBV6-1	TRBJ2-5	CASTLLTGGETQYF	TGTGCCAGCACCCTTCTTACAGGGGGCGAGACCCAGTACTTC
.	.	TRBV2	TRBJ2-5	CASSEGVAAQETQYF	TGTGCCAGCAGTGAAGGGGTAGCGGCTCAAGAGACCCAGTACTTC
many	TRBD1	TRBV19	TRBJ2-7	CASTLDRFSYEQYF	TGTGCCAGTACCCTGGACAGGTTCTCCTACGAGCAGTACTTC
many	.	TRBV28	TRBJ2-7	CASQDLTGPSSYEQYF	TGTGCCAGCCAAGACTTGACAGGCCCTAGCTCCTACGAGCAGTACTTC
.	.	TRBV7-8	TRBJ1-2	CASSLDRSTNYGYTF	TGTGCCAGCAGCTTAGACAGGAGCACTAACTATGGCTACACCTTC
few	.	TRBV6-6	TRBJ1-1	CASSRREYPFF	TGTGCCAGCAGTCGCAGGGAGTATCCTTTCTTT
.	TRBD2	TRBV5-1	TRBJ2-1	CTSSFQAGGHGNEQFF	TGCACCAGCAGCTTCCAAGCGGGAGGGCATGGCAATGAGCAGTTCTTC
few	TRBD1	TRBV6-1	TRBJ1-2	CASSAGGQGAFYYGYTF	TGTGCCAGCAGTGCCGGCGGACAGGGGGCGTTTTACTATGGCTACACCTTC
many	TRBD1	TRBV7-2	TRBJ1-2	CASSLGGGQYGYTF	TGTGCCAGCAGCTTAGGGGGGGGACAGTATGGCTACACCTTC
many	.	TRBV5-5	TRBJ1-5	CASSLGGAINQPQHF	TGTGCCAGCAGCTTGGGGGGGGCAATCAATCAGCCCCAGCATTTT
many	TRBD2	TRBV6-5	TRBJ2-1	CASSRGGGALEQFF	TGTGCCAGCAGTCGGGGCGGGGGGGCTCTTGAGCAGTTCTTC
.	TRBD1	TRBV6-4	TRBJ1-5	CASSAGTGDRNQPQHF	TGTGCCAGCTCCGCCGGGACAGGGGATCGCAATCAGCCCCAGCATTTT
.	.	TRBV20-1	TRBJ2-2	CSARGSHGDLVTGELFF	TGCAGTGCTAGAGGATCCCATGGAGACCTCGTCACCGGGGAGCTGTTTTTT
few	.	TRBV12-3/TRBV12-4	TRBJ1-1	CASSFHGMNTEAFF	TGTGCCAGCAGTTTTCACGGCATGAACACTGAAGCTTTCTTT
many	.	TRBV11-2	TRBJ1-1	CASTWGFEAFF	TGTGCCAGCACCTGGGGGTTCGAAGCTTTCTTT
few	TRBD2	TRBV28	TRBJ2-7	CASSPGSGSSYEQYF	TGTGCCAGCAGTCCCGGGAGCGGGAGCTCCTACGAGCAGTACTTC
.	.	TRBV2	TRBJ1-5	CASSDQFQPQHF	TGTGCCAGCAGTGACCAATTTCAGCCCCAGCATTTT
.	.	TRBV12-3/TRBV12-4	TRBJ2-3	CASCRSGGADTQYF	TGTGCCAGCTGCCGAAGCGGAGGGGCAGATACGCAGTATTTT
many	.	TRBV10-3	TRBJ2-1	CAISIDGYNEQFF	TGTGCCATCAGTATCGACGGGTACAATGAGCAGTTCTTC